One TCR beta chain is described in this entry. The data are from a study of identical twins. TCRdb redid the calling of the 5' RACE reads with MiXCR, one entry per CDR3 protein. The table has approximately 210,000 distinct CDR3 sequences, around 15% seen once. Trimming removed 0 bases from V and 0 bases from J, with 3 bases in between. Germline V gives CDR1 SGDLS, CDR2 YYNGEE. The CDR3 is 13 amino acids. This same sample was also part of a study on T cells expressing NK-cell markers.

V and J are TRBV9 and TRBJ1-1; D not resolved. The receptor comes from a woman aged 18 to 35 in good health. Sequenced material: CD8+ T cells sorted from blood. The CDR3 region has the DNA TGTGCCAGCAGCGTAGAATTGAACACTGAAGCTTTCTTT. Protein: CASSVELNTEAFF.